What follows are 5 T cell receptor beta chains derived from one specimen sequenced in a study of CD8 T cells in Susac syndrome. cDNA came from about 0.5 to 1 ug RNA primed by random hexamers. Using its own MiXCR run on the immunoSEQ multiplex PCR reads, TCRdb lists one record per CDR3 protein. Of under 200,000 distinct CDR3 sequences listed, around 95% are singletons. The source material was CD4+ T cells from PBMCs. Source of these receptors: a human donor in good health.

CDR3 loop: CASSAGLAYEQYF. In DNA, the CDR3 is TGTGCCAGCAGCGCCGGACTAGCCTACGAGCAGTACTTC. This chain links TRBV7-3 with TRBJ2-7, with 7 bases that match TRBD2. J was trimmed by 2 bases and V by 5 bases; bases with no gene match: 3. This CDR3 region has 13 residues. CDR1 is SGHTA, CDR2 FQGTGA, per germline.

V usage is TRBV12-5 and J usage is TRBJ2-1; D gene unclear. CDR3 length equals 11 residues. The V gene's germline CDR1 is LGHNT and CDR2 FRNRAP. The V and J ends lost 6 bases and 9 bases respectively, with 9 bases between them. The CDR3 nucleotides are TGTGCTAGTGGAGTGGCAATTGAGCAGTTCTTC. Protein product: CASGVAIEQFF.

The chain joins TRBV4-3 to TRBJ1-6, with 9 bases aligning to TRBD1. Germline CDR1 is LGHNA and CDR2 is YSLEER. The CDR3 runs to 17 residues. Trimming took 2 bases from V and 6 from J; bases not matched to a gene: 8. The CDR3, as DNA: TGCGCCAGCAGCCAAAACAAAGGGGACAGGGTTAATTCACCCCTCCACTTT. As protein: CASSQNKGDRVNSPLHF.

V gene TRBV30 combines with J gene TRBJ1-2; D perhaps matches TRBD1 (5 bases). The CDR3 runs 15 residues. Germline V gene sequence: CDR1 GTSNPN, CDR2 SVGIG (reference sequence). V lost 1 base to trimming and J lost 7 bases, with 19 bases between them. For the CDR3, the DNA is TGTGCCTGGAGTGCAGGTGTACCAGGGTGGATTGGCTACACCTTC. It specifies CAWSAGVPGWIGYTF.

This chain links TRBV7-9 with TRBJ2-1; D unresolved. Germline V gives CDR1 SEHNR, CDR2 FQNEAQ (reference sequence). There are 14 residues in the CDR3. V was trimmed by 0 bases and J by 5 bases, leaving 8 bases between them. The CDR3, as DNA: TGTGCCAGCAGCTTAGCGCGTCACAACAATGAGCAGTTCTTC. Translating gives CASSLARHNNEQFF.